One and the same sample provided the 11 T cell receptor beta chains below, sequenced in a study of CD8 T cells in Susac syndrome. Reverse transcription of about 0.45 to 1 ug RNA used random hexamers. TCRdb reprocessed the immunoSEQ multiplex PCR reads with MiXCR, giving one entry per CDR3 protein. The repertoire holds 150,000 to 190,000 distinct CDR3 sequences, with roughly 94% as singletons. The sequencing sample was made of CD8+ T cells from PBMCs. These receptors were obtained from a human donor with multiple sclerosis.

The rearrangement links TRBV6-2 or TRBV6-3 to TRBJ1-2; 7 nucleotides match TRBD1. The CDR3 runs to 15 residues. Germline values: CDR1 MNHEY, CDR2 SVGEGT. V lost 7 bases to trimming and J lost 2 bases; unmatched junction nucleotides: 10. CDR3 sequence (DNA): TGTGCCAGCAAAACGACCGGGGACAGAAACTATGGCTACACCTTC. Residues: CASKTTGDRNYGYTF.

V and J are TRBV28 and TRBJ2-3, with 7 bases identical to TRBD2. This CDR3 has 15 residues. The V and J ends lost 4 bases and 2 bases, in that order; junction bases with no gene match: 6. The germline gives CDR1 MDHEN, CDR2 SYDVKM. CDR3 residues: CASSSGLADTDTQYF. For the CDR3, the DNA is TGTGCCAGCAGTTCGGGGCTAGCGGACACAGATACGCAGTATTTT.

The chain uses TRBV11-1 and TRBJ2-1; D is perhaps TRBD1 (5 bases). CDR3 length: 14 amino acids. Germline CDR1 is SGHAT and CDR2 is FQDESV (reference sequence). Trimming removed 2 bases from V and 9 bases from J, with 14 bases in between. The CDR3 DNA follows: TGTGCCAGCAGCTTAAGGGAAGCAAGGGGTGAGCAGTTCTTC. It specifies CASSLREARGEQFF. Variable domain in full (rest from reference TRBV11-1 and TRBJ2-1): EAEVAQSPRYKITEKSQAVAFWCDPISGHATLYWYRQILGQGPELLVQFQDESVVDDSQLPKDRFSAERLKGVDSTLKIQPAELGDSAMYLCASSLREARGEQFFGPGTRLTVL.

This chain links TRBV30 with TRBJ2-3, with D perhaps TRBD1 (5 bases). In germline, CDR1 is GTSNPN, CDR2 SVGIG (reference sequence). The CDR3 consists of 15 residues. V gave up 0 bases and J gave up 2 bases, with 12 bases separating them. The CDR3 loop reads CAWSVIGGHTDTQYF. The CDR3 DNA is TGTGCCTGGAGTGTAATTGGCGGACACACAGATACGCAGTATTTT.

The chain joins TRBV7-9 to TRBJ2-7; D is uncertain. Trimming shortened V by 5 bases and J by 0 bases, and 8 bases separated the two germline ends. Germline V CDR1 and CDR2: SEHNR, FQNEAQ (reference sequence). This CDR3 is built from 13 residues. This CDR3 reads CASSPSLSYEQYF. The DNA for the CDR3 is TGTGCCAGCAGCCCCAGCCTCTCCTACGAGCAGTACTTC.

This clonotype has just one count. The chain joins TRBV12-3 or TRBV12-4 to TRBJ2-7; D may be TRBD1 or TRBD2 (6 bases each). The CDR3 totals 15 residues. The V and J ends lost 3 bases and 1 base respectively, with 13 bases between them. CDR3 DNA sequence: TGTGCCAGCAGTTTCGGCCGGGGGCCGTCCTACGAGCAGTACTTC. This gives the protein CASSFGRGPSYEQYF.

The CDR3 DNA is TGTGCCAGCAGTTTATTACTAGCGGGCGGGGGACAAGAGACCCAGTACTTC. Its protein is CASSLLLAGGGQETQYF. The chain combines TRBV28 with TRBJ2-5; 9 nucleotides match TRBD2. CDR1 is MDHEN and CDR2 is SYDVKM in the germline V gene. This CDR3 comprises 17 residues. With V trimmed by 1 base and J by 2 bases, 8 bases remained unmatched.

The sample holds a few counts of this clonotype. The CDR3 DNA follows: TGTGCCACCGGACATTGTTCCTACGAGCAGTACTTC. The encoded protein is CATGHCSYEQYF. This chain joins TRBV24-1 and TRBJ2-7, with D tentatively TRBD1 (5 bases). V was shortened by 9 bases and J by 1 base, with 9 bases between the two germline ends. Looked up from germline, CDR1 is KGHDR and CDR2 is SFDVKD. The CDR3 runs 12 residues.

This clonotype was seen once. This chain connects TRBV2 to TRBJ2-2; 7 nucleotides align to TRBD1. Per the germline V gene, CDR1 is SNHLY and CDR2 is FYNNEI. The CDR3 loop spans 14 amino acids. J gave up 6 bases and V 7 bases, and 8 bases lay outside the gene matches. This chain's CDR3 is CASNTGTEPGELFF. In DNA form, the CDR3 reads TGTGCCAGCAATACCGGGACAGAGCCCGGGGAGCTGTTTTTT.

The chain recombines TRBV20-1 with TRBJ2-7; either TRBD1 or TRBD2 may fit D (5 bases each). The CDR3 is 14 amino acids. The V and J ends lost 5 bases and 6 bases respectively, with 20 bases between them. Germline-derived CDR1 and CDR2 are DFQATT and SNEGSKA (reference sequence). CDR3 coding DNA: TGCAGTGCTTGGATCCTGGGGACGCCTACCGAGCAGTACTTC. As protein: CSAWILGTPTEQYF.

The V call is TRBV27, the J call TRBJ2-1; possible D gene TRBD2, 6 bases. The CDR3 loop spans 14 amino acids. Trimming stripped 4 bases from V and 5 bases from J, with 12 bases between. Germline V CDR1 and CDR2: MNHEY, SMNVEV (reference sequence). CDR3 loop: CASSSGGLNNEQFF. As DNA, the CDR3 is TGTGCCAGCAGTTCCGGGGGACTGAACAATGAGCAGTTCTTC.